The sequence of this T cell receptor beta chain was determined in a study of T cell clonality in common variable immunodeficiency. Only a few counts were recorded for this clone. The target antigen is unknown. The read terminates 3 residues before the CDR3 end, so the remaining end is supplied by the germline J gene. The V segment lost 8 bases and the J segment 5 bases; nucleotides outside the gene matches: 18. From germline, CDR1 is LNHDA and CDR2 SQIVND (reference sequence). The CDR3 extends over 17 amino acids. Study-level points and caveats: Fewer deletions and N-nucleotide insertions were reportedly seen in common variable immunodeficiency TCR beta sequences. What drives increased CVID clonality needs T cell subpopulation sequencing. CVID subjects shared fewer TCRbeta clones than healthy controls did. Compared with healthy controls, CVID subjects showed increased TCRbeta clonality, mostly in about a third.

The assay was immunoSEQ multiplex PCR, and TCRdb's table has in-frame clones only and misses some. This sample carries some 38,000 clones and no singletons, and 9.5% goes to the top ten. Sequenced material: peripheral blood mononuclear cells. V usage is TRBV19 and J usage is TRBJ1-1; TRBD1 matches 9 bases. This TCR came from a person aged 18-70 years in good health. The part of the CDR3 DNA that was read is TGTGCCAGTTCGGGAGGGACAGGGCCCCCCACCACAACTGAA. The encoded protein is CASSGGTGPPTTTE. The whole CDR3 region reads CASSGGTGPPTTTEAFF.